What follows describes a single T cell receptor beta chain. This specimen belongs to a study of blood T cell repertoires in COVID-19. The repertoire was sequenced with immunoSEQ multiplex PCR; TCRdb's copy has only in-frame clones and lacks some. This table holds around 140,000 clones, over 70% found once. The receptor was isolated from a man aged 60 to 75 with active or convalescent COVID-19. Sequenced material: peripheral blood.

The CDR3 region is CASSRKLAGADYEQYF. The CDR3 region has the DNA TGCGCCAGCAGCCGTAAACTAGCGGGGGCGGACTACGAGCAGTACTTC. The V gene is TRBV5-1, the J gene TRBJ2-7; 11 bases agree with TRBD2. The CDR3 is 16 amino acids. Germline CDR1 reads SGHRS; CDR2 reads YFSETQ. The V gene end was trimmed by 4 bases and the J gene end by 3 bases; junction bases not matched to a gene: 9.